The rows below give T cell receptor beta chains drawn from one sample of a study of PD-L1 blockade in urothelial cancer. Sequencing was performed with immunoSEQ multiplex PCR; in TCRdb, only in-frame clones are kept and a portion is missing. The sample includes around 100,000 clones, about 85% of them seen just once. Sequencing used PBMCs, obtained around atezolizumab (anti-PD-L1) treatment. The receptors here all came from a man aged 50 or older with urothelial cancer. Both conserved end residues are part of each CDR3. Each record gives: D gene, clone size, V gene, J gene, CDR3 protein, CDR3 DNA. D genes are given only for firm matches. Clone size, where shown, is once, few, many, or a class for clones that have expanded.

d_gene: -
abundance: -
v_gene: TRBV12-5
j_gene: TRBJ1-1
CDR3aa: CARGSRDTEAFF
CDR3nt: TGTGCTAGGGGCAGCCGAGACACTGAAGCTTTCTTT

d_gene: TRBD1
abundance: once
v_gene: TRBV30
j_gene: TRBJ1-1
CDR3aa: CAWRERGTVNTEAFF
CDR3nt: TGTGCCTGGAGGGAACGGGGGACAGTGAACACTGAAGCTTTCTTT

d_gene: -
abundance: few
v_gene: TRBV5-1
j_gene: TRBJ1-6
CDR3aa: CASGDSNNSPLHF
CDR3nt: TGCGCCAGCGGGGACTCTAATAATTCACCCCTCCACTTT

d_gene: -
abundance: -
v_gene: TRBV7-9
j_gene: TRBJ2-7
CDR3aa: CASSLARASVDEQYF
CDR3nt: TGTGCCAGCAGCTTAGCACGGGCTAGCGTGGACGAGCAGTACTTC

d_gene: TRBD1
abundance: once
v_gene: TRBV4-2
j_gene: TRBJ1-2
CDR3aa: CASSQDQGARVYGYTF
CDR3nt: TGTGCCAGCAGCCAAGACCAGGGGGCGCGGGTATATGGCTACACCTTC

d_gene: -
abundance: -
v_gene: TRBV30
j_gene: TRBJ1-3
CDR3aa: CAWSHHSGNTIYF
CDR3nt: TGTGCCTGGAGTCATCACTCTGGAAACACCATATATTTT

d_gene: TRBD2
abundance: -
v_gene: TRBV30
j_gene: TRBJ2-7
CDR3aa: CAWKRAAGGLHEQYF
CDR3nt: TGTGCCTGGAAAAGGGCGGCGGGAGGGCTTCACGAGCAGTACTTC

d_gene: TRBD1
abundance: -
v_gene: TRBV9
j_gene: TRBJ1-2
CDR3aa: CASSVARAGGNYGYTF
CDR3nt: TGTGCCAGCAGCGTAGCTAGGGCAGGGGGAAACTATGGCTACACCTTC

d_gene: TRBD2
abundance: -
v_gene: TRBV11-1
j_gene: TRBJ2-7
CDR3aa: CASSFPAGGSTYEQYF
CDR3nt: TGTGCCAGCAGCTTTCCAGCCGGGGGGAGTACCTACGAGCAGTACTTC

d_gene: TRBD1
abundance: -
v_gene: TRBV5-1
j_gene: TRBJ1-3
CDR3aa: CASSLERTGSRDTIYF
CDR3nt: TGCGCCAGCAGCTTGGAGAGGACAGGGTCTCGGGACACCATATATTTT

d_gene: TRBD2
abundance: -
v_gene: TRBV7-8
j_gene: TRBJ2-1
CDR3aa: CASGLRLAKYNEQFF
CDR3nt: TGTGCCAGCGGCCTTCGACTAGCGAAGTACAATGAGCAGTTCTTC

d_gene: -
abundance: -
v_gene: TRBV7-8
j_gene: TRBJ2-1
CDR3aa: CASSVEAGISYNEQFF
CDR3nt: TGTGCCAGCAGCGTTGAAGCGGGTATTTCCTACAATGAGCAGTTCTTC

d_gene: -
abundance: -
v_gene: TRBV6-4
j_gene: TRBJ2-3
CDR3aa: CASKGEKDSDTQYF
CDR3nt: TGTGCCAGCAAGGGGGAGAAAGATTCAGATACGCAGTATTTT

d_gene: TRBD2
abundance: once
v_gene: TRBV28
j_gene: TRBJ2-3
CDR3aa: CASSSWGGGPTDTQYF
CDR3nt: TGTGCCAGCAGTTCCTGGGGGGGAGGGCCCACAGATACGCAGTATTTT

d_gene: TRBD2
abundance: -
v_gene: TRBV27
j_gene: TRBJ2-1
CDR3aa: CASSLLSGRYSYNEQFF
CDR3nt: TGTGCCAGCAGTTTACTTAGCGGGCGATACTCCTACAATGAGCAGTTCTTC

d_gene: -
abundance: -
v_gene: TRBV19
j_gene: TRBJ2-3
CDR3aa: CASSMTWGRKDTQYF
CDR3nt: TGTGCCAGTAGTATGACATGGGGGAGGAAAGATACGCAGTATTTT

d_gene: -
abundance: -
v_gene: TRBV28
j_gene: TRBJ2-3
CDR3aa: CASSLTATDTQYF
CDR3nt: TGTGCCAGCAGTTTAACAGCCACAGATACGCAGTATTTT

d_gene: TRBD1
abundance: -
v_gene: TRBV19
j_gene: TRBJ2-7
CDR3aa: CASSRRRDRSYEQYF
CDR3nt: TGTGCCAGTAGTAGACGACGGGACAGGAGTTACGAGCAGTACTTC

d_gene: TRBD1
abundance: -
v_gene: TRBV28
j_gene: TRBJ1-5
CDR3aa: CASFEGTGSRPQHF
CDR3nt: TGTGCCAGCTTTGAGGGGACAGGGAGTAGACCCCAGCATTTT

d_gene: -
abundance: -
v_gene: TRBV6-5
j_gene: TRBJ1-5
CDR3aa: CASSLQGTNQPQHF
CDR3nt: TGTGCCAGCAGTTTACAGGGAACCAATCAGCCCCAGCATTTT

d_gene: -
abundance: -
v_gene: TRBV5-6
j_gene: TRBJ2-3
CDR3aa: CASSLKGGVDTQYF
CDR3nt: TGTGCCAGCAGCTTAAAAGGGGGGGTGGATACGCAGTATTTT

d_gene: -
abundance: -
v_gene: TRBV4-1
j_gene: TRBJ2-1
CDR3aa: CASSQDMARKYNEQFF
CDR3nt: TGCGCCAGCAGCCAAGACATGGCGCGGAAGTACAATGAGCAGTTCTTC

d_gene: TRBD1
abundance: once
v_gene: TRBV30
j_gene: TRBJ2-2
CDR3aa: CAWRDLEGEHRGRTNTGELFF
CDR3nt: TGTGCCTGGAGGGACTTAGAGGGGGAACACAGGGGGAGGACGAACACCGGGGAGCTGTTTTTT

d_gene: TRBD2
abundance: -
v_gene: TRBV5-4
j_gene: TRBJ2-3
CDR3aa: CASSNRGGRASDTQYF
CDR3nt: TGTGCCAGCAGCAACCGCGGTGGGAGGGCCTCAGATACGCAGTATTTT

d_gene: -
abundance: -
v_gene: TRBV7-2
j_gene: TRBJ2-1
CDR3aa: CASSLGGPGNEQFF
CDR3nt: TGTGCCAGCAGCTTAGGGGGCCCGGGCAATGAGCAGTTCTTC

d_gene: TRBD1
abundance: -
v_gene: TRBV9
j_gene: TRBJ2-1
CDR3aa: CASSVGQGSYNEQFF
CDR3nt: TGTGCCAGCAGCGTAGGACAGGGATCCTACAATGAGCAGTTCTTC

d_gene: -
abundance: -
v_gene: TRBV7-9
j_gene: TRBJ1-6
CDR3aa: CASSPGRGPLNSPLHF
CDR3nt: TGTGCCAGCAGCCCCGGTCGAGGGCCATTGAATTCACCCCTCCACTTT

d_gene: TRBD1
abundance: -
v_gene: TRBV9
j_gene: TRBJ2-1
CDR3aa: CASSTRQGSSYNEQFF
CDR3nt: TGTGCCAGCAGCACCCGACAGGGAAGCTCCTACAATGAGCAGTTCTTC

d_gene: TRBD2
abundance: -
v_gene: TRBV19
j_gene: TRBJ2-7
CDR3aa: CASSMGLAGGEQYF
CDR3nt: TGTGCCAGTAGTATGGGACTAGCGGGAGGCGAGCAGTACTTC

d_gene: -
abundance: -
v_gene: TRBV28
j_gene: TRBJ2-5
CDR3aa: CASSLRDPGGTQYF
CDR3nt: TGTGCCAGCAGTTTACGGGACCCCGGGGGGACCCAGTACTTC

d_gene: -
abundance: once
v_gene: TRBV30
j_gene: TRBJ2-1
CDR3aa: CAWSVRGTQPNNEQFF
CDR3nt: TGTGCCTGGAGTGTACGGGGGACTCAACCGAACAATGAGCAGTTCTTC

d_gene: TRBD1
abundance: -
v_gene: TRBV7-8
j_gene: TRBJ1-2
CDR3aa: CASSDGTGYGYTF
CDR3nt: TGTGCCAGCAGCGACGGGACAGGCTATGGCTACACCTTC

d_gene: TRBD2
abundance: -
v_gene: TRBV4-2
j_gene: TRBJ2-1
CDR3aa: CASSQLPGLAGNNEQFF
CDR3nt: TGTGCCAGCAGCCAGCTCCCGGGACTAGCGGGAAATAATGAGCAGTTCTTC

d_gene: TRBD2
abundance: -
v_gene: TRBV27
j_gene: TRBJ2-3
CDR3aa: CASSSGLAGDTQYF
CDR3nt: TGTGCCAGCAGTTCGGGACTAGCGGGAGATACGCAGTATTTT

d_gene: -
abundance: -
v_gene: TRBV5-1
j_gene: TRBJ1-4
CDR3aa: CASSWDKGGRYLFF
CDR3nt: TGCGCCAGCAGCTGGGATAAAGGGGGACGGTACCTGTTTTTT